This T cell receptor beta chain was recovered during a study of T cell responses to AZD1222 COVID-19 vaccine. The sample holds one count of this clone. Antigen specificity is unknown. The table came from immunoSEQ multiplex PCR; TCRdb's copy has only in-frame clones and leaves some out. The sample contains about 150,000 clones, around 90% of which appear only once. Losses at the gene ends were 0 bases for V and 4 bases for J; bases not matched to a gene: 4. CDR1 is LGHNA, CDR2 YNFKEQ, per germline. The CDR3 is made up of 15 amino acids. General study points: Among vaccine-associated CD4 TCRs, coverage spanned spike, with dominance at 160-218 and 743-854.

The origin of this receptor is an adult who received the AZD1222 COVID-19 vaccine. The rearrangement links TRBV4-2 to TRBJ2-5; 8 positions agree with TRBD1. Sequencing used peripheral blood, obtained 28 days after the second AZD1222 dose. In DNA, the CDR3 is TGTGCCAGCAGCCAAGAGAGGACAGGGCGAGAGACCCAGTACTTC. Protein: CASSQERTGRETQYF.